These 14 T cell receptor beta chains share one sample of origin, sequenced in a study of control samples from healthy donors and cancer patients. Method: immunoSEQ multiplex PCR; TCRdb's copy keeps in-frame clones and lacks some. The table records about 130,000 clones, approximately 84% of them present only once. The sequenced sample consisted of blood. All receptors derive from a man between 18 and 35 years old in good health.

The genes are TRBV19 and TRBJ2-3, with D maybe TRBD2 (5 bases). V was pared by 10 bases and J by 3 bases, with 17 bases between. Germline V gives CDR1 LNHDA, CDR2 SQIVND (reference sequence). The CDR3 is made up of 14 amino acids. The CDR3 region is CATTRGVATDTQYF. The CDR3 nucleotides are TGTGCCACGACCCGTGGGGTAGCGACAGATACGCAGTATTTT.

The rearrangement uses TRBV28 and TRBJ1-5; 7 bases map to TRBD1. The CDR3 is 15 amino acids. The V gene end was trimmed by 6 bases and the J gene end by 3 bases; junction bases not matched to a gene: 8. Germline lookup yields CDR1 MDHEN and CDR2 SYDVKM. The CDR3 coding sequence is TGTGCCAGCAGAAATACAGGGGTGAACAATCAGCCCCAGCATTTT. Its translation is CASRNTGVNNQPQHF.

The chain joins TRBV6-5 to TRBJ2-5, with TRBD1 as a possible D gene (6 bases). Trimming stripped 8 bases from V and 4 bases from J, with 14 bases between. Germline CDR1 reads MNHEY; CDR2 reads SVGAGI. This CDR3 is 13 amino acids long. The DNA for the CDR3 is TGTGCCAGCCTCATCCCAGGGGTAGAGACCCAGTACTTC. The encoded protein is CASLIPGVETQYF.

The chain joins TRBV6-5 to TRBJ1-1; no clear D gene. CDR3 length equals 14 residues. Between the trimmed V and J ends, which lost 3 bases and 4 bases, there was a span of 12 bases. Germline CDR1 reads MNHEY; CDR2 reads SVGAGI. The CDR3 nucleotides read TGTGCCAGCAGTTATGGGCTAGAAGGCACTGAAGCTTTCTTT. It specifies CASSYGLEGTEAFF.

The J gene is TRBJ2-3, the V gene TRBV10-1, with no clear D. Germline CDR1 WNHNN, CDR2 SYGVQD (reference sequence). The CDR3 has 9 residues. Between the trimmed V and J ends, which lost 9 bases and 6 bases, there was a span of 4 bases. The CDR3 sequence: CARWDTQYF. DNA for the CDR3: TGCGCCAGGTGGGATACGCAGTATTTT.

The chain links TRBV6-2 or TRBV6-3 to TRBJ2-3; 11 nucleotides match TRBD2. The CDR3 runs 17 residues. The germline V gene encodes CDR1 MNHEY and CDR2 SVGEGT. V lost 6 bases, J lost 3 bases, and 11 bases stayed unmatched. The CDR3, as DNA: TGTGCCAGCAGCTCATTAGCGGGAGGGCCGAAAACAGATACGCAGTATTTT. Protein sequence: CASSSLAGGPKTDTQYF.

The CDR3 spells CASSPKREKNEQFF. The CDR3 DNA reads as TGTGCCAGCTCACCCAAGCGGGAGAAGAATGAGCAGTTCTTC. This rearrangement joins TRBV18 to TRBJ2-1, with 8 nucleotides matching TRBD2. The germline gives CDR1 KGHSH, CDR2 LQKENI. This CDR3 region has 14 residues. J gave up 7 bases and V 3 bases, and 5 bases lay outside the gene matches. Variable domain in full (rest from reference TRBV18 and TRBJ2-1): NAGVMQNPRHLVRRRGQEARLRCSPMKGHSHVYWYRQLPEEGLKFMVYLQKENIIDESGMPKERFSAEFPKEGPSILRIQQVVRGDSAAYFCASSPKREKNEQFFGPGTRLTVL.

The chain recombines TRBV7-9 with TRBJ1-2; D is ambiguous. CDR1 is SEHNR, CDR2 FQNEAQ, per germline (reference sequence). The CDR3 contains 15 residues. Trimming pared 2 bases from V and 0 bases from J, leaving 10 bases between. The CDR3 reads CASSLSGATNYGYTF. In nucleotides, the CDR3 is TGTGCCAGCAGCTTATCAGGAGCCACTAACTATGGCTACACCTTC.

The chain carries TRBV6-5 and TRBJ1-1; 8 positions agree with TRBD1. V was pared by 2 bases and J by 1 base, with 3 bases of the junction left unmatched. The CDR3 is 15 residues long. From germline, CDR1 is MNHEY and CDR2 SVGAGI. The CDR3 spells CASSYTGTGNTEAFF. In nucleotides, the CDR3 is TGTGCCAGCAGTTACACCGGGACAGGGAACACTGAAGCTTTCTTT.

The gene calls are TRBV6-1 and TRBJ2-7; 8 bases fit TRBD1. Trimming at V came to 2 bases and at J to 12 bases, leaving 3 bases not matched to a gene. CDR1 MNHNS and CDR2 SASEGT come from the germline V gene. The CDR3 is 11 residues long. CDR3 coding DNA: TGTGCCAGCAGTGAACGGACAGGGTGGTACTTC. It codes for CASSERTGWYF.

This chain joins TRBV10-3 and TRBJ1-4; maybe TRBD1 (5 bases). The CDR3 consists of 11 residues. V gave up 10 bases and J gave up 6 bases, with 9 bases separating them. CDR1 and CDR2 (germline): ENHRY, SYGVKD. The CDR3 nucleotides are TGTGCCACCGGAGGGGATGAAAAACTGTTTTTT. Protein product: CATGGDEKLFF.

The chain has TRBV6-6 and TRBJ1-1; a possible D gene is TRBD1 (5 bases). The CDR3 contains 14 residues. V lost 4 bases to trimming and J lost 3 bases, with 12 bases between them. CDR1 is MNHNY and CDR2 is SVGAGI in the germline V gene (reference sequence). The CDR3 loop is CASSSPDSHTEAFF. The CDR3 nucleotides read TGTGCCAGCAGTTCGCCTGACAGCCACACTGAAGCTTTCTTT.

This clone was recorded only once. The rearrangement joins TRBV7-3 to TRBJ2-7, with 8 bases matching TRBD1. Per the germline V gene, CDR1 is SGHTA and CDR2 is FQGTGA. V lost 4 bases, J lost 0 bases, and 2 bases stayed unmatched. The CDR3 is made up of 14 amino acids. The CDR3 nucleotides read TGTGCCAGCAGCTCCGACAGGGGCTCCTACGAGCAGTACTTC. Its protein product is CASSSDRGSYEQYF. Using reference TRBV7-3 and TRBJ2-7 for the parts outside the CDR3, the full variable domain is GAGVSQTPSNKVTEKGKYVELRCDPISGHTALYWYRQSLGQGPEFLIYFQGTGAADDSGLPNDRFFAVRPEGSVSTLKIQRTERGDSAVYLCASSSDRGSYEQYFGPGTRLTVT.

The CDR3 bases are TGTGCCAGCAGTGAGGGCAGGGGGAATGGCTACACCTTC. Translating it yields CASSEGRGNGYTF. The chain recombines TRBV2 with TRBJ1-2, with TRBD1 matching 7 bases. V shed 3 bases, J shed 6 bases, and the junction held 4 bases outside the gene matches. Germline V gene lookup returns CDR1 SNHLY and CDR2 FYNNEI. There are 13 residues in the CDR3.